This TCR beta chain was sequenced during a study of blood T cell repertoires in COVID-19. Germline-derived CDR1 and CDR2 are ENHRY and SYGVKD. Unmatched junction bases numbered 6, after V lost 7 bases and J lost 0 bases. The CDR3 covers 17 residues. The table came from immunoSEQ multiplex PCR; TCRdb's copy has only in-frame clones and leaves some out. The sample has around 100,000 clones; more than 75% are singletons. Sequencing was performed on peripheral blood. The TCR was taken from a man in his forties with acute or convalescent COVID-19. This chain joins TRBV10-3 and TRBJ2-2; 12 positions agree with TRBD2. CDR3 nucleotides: TGTGCCATCACTTTGACTAGCGGGGGACCGAACACCGGGGAGCTGTTTTTT. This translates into CAITLTSGGPNTGELFF.